The 2 T cell receptor beta chains presented below share a single source sample, sequenced in a study of human T cells and chemical hapten exposure. The time point: patch test 3, about 24 weeks after DPC sensitization. Stated treatment: therapeutic diphenylcyclopropenone sensitization with weekly scalp DPC. TCRdb re-called the RACE reads with MiXCR, one entry per CDR3 protein. The sample gives more than 95,000 distinct CDR3 sequences, 27% of which show up once; 10% to 13% is in the top ten. The sample consisted of whole blood, taken in connection with sensitization to the hapten diphenylcyclopropenone (DPC). These receptors were taken from a man between 35 and 55 years old with alopecia areata. Some clones in this sample may be carry-over from other donors' samples.

The chain carries TRBV2 and TRBJ2-1; 7 bases map to TRBD1. Germline V gene sequence: CDR1 SNHLY, CDR2 FYNNEI. The V and J ends lost 1 base and 7 bases, in that order; junction bases with no gene match: 7. CDR3 length: 15 residues. CDR3 amino acids: CASSEVGTVDNEQFF. The CDR3, as DNA: TGTGCCAGCAGTGAAGTAGGGACAGTGGATAATGAGCAGTTCTTC.

V gene TRBV4-3 combines with J gene TRBJ2-7, with D possibly TRBD1 on 5 matching bases. This CDR3 is built from 15 residues. Germline CDR1 reads LGHNA; CDR2 reads YSLEER. V lost 0 bases to trimming and J lost 5 bases, with 14 bases between them. The DNA for the CDR3 is TGCGCCAGCAGCCAAGATCGCAGGGCCTCTAACGAGCAGTACTTC. It is translated as CASSQDRRASNEQYF.